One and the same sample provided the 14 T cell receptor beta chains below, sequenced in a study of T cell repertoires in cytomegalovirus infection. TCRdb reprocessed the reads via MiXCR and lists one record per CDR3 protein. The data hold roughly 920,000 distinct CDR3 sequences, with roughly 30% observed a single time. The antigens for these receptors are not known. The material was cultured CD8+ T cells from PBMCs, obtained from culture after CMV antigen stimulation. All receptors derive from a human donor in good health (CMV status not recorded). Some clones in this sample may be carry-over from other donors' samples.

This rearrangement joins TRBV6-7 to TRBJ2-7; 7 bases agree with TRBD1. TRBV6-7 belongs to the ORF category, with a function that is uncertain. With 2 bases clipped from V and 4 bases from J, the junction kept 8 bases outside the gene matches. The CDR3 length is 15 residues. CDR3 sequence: CASSYSHDREYEQYV. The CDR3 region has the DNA TGTGCCAGCAGTTACAGCCATGACAGGGAATACGAGCAGTACGTC.

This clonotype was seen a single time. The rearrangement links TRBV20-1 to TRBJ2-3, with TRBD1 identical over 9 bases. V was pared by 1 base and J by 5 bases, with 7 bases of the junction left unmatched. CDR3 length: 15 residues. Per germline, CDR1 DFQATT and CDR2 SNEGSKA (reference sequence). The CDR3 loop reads CSARVGDRAKDTQYF. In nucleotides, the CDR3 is TGCAGTGCTAGAGTAGGGGACAGGGCGAAAGATACGCAGTATTTT.

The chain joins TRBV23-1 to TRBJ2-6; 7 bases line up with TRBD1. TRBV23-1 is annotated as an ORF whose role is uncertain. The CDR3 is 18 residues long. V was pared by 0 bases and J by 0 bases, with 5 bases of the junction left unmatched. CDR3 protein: CASSQSPQGYSGANVLTF. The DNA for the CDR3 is TGCGCCAGCAGTCAATCCCCACAGGGGTACTCTGGGGCCAACGTCCTGACTTTC.

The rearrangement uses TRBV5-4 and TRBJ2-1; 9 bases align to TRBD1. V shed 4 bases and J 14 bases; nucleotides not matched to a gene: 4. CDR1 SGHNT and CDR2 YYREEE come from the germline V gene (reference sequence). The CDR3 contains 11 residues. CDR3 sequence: CASSLGTGKFF. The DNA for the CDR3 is TGTGCCAGCAGCCTGGGGACAGGGAAGTTCTTC.

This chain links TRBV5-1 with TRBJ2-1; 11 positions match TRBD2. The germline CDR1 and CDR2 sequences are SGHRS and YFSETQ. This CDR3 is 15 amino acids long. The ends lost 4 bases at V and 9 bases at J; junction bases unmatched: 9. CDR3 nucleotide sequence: TGCGCCAGCAGCCCTGACCTAGCGGGGGGACCTGAGCAGTTCTTC. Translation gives CASSPDLAGGPEQFF.

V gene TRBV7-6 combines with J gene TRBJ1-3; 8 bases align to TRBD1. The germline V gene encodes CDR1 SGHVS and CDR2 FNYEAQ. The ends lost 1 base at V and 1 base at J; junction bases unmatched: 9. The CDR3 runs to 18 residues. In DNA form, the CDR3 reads TGTGCCAGCAGCTTAGACTGGTCCGACAGGGGTTCTGGAAACACCATATATTTT. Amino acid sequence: CASSLDWSDRGSGNTIYF.

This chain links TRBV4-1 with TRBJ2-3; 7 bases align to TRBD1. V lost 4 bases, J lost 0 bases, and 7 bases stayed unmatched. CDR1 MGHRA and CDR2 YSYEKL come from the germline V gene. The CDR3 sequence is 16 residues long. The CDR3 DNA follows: TGCGCCAGCAGCCTGAGGGACAGATCTAGCACAGATACGCAGTATTTT. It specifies CASSLRDRSSTDTQYF.

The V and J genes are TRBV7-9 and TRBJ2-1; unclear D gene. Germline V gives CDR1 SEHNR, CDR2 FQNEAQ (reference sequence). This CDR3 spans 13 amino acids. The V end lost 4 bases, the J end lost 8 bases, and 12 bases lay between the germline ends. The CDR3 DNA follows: TGTGCCAGCAGCTCGGGTAGGGCCCATGAGCAGTTCTTC. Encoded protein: CASSSGRAHEQFF.

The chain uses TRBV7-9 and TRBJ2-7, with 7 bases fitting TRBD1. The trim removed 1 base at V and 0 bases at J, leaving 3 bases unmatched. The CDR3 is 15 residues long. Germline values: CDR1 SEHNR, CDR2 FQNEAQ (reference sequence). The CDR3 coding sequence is TGTGCCAGCAGCTTAGTACAGGGGTACTCCTACGAGCAGTACTTC. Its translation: CASSLVQGYSYEQYF.

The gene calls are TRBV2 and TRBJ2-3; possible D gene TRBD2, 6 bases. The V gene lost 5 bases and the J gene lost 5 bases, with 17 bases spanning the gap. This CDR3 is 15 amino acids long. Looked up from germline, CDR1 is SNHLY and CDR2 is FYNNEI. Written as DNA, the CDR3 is TGTGCCAGCAGTCCCCTAGCGATGTTTGAAGATACGCAGTATTTT. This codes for CASSPLAMFEDTQYF.

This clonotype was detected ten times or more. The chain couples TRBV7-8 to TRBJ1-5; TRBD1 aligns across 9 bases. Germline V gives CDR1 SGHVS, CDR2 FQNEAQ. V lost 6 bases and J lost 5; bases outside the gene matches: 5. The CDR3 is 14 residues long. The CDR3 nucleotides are TGTGCCAGCAGAGCGGACAGGGGACATCAGCCCCAGCATTTT. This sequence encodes CASRADRGHQPQHF.

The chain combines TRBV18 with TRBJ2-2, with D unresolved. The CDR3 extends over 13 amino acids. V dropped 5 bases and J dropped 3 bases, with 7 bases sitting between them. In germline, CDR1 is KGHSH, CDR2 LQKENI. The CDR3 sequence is CASSVEYTGELFF. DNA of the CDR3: TGTGCCAGCTCAGTAGAATACACCGGGGAGCTGTTTTTT.

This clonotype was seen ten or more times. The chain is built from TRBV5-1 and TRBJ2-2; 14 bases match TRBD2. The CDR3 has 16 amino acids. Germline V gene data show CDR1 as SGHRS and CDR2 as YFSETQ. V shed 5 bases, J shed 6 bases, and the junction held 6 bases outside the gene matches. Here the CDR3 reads CASSRTSGGTAGELFF. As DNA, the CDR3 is TGCGCCAGCAGTCGGACTAGCGGGGGGACCGCCGGGGAGCTGTTTTTT.

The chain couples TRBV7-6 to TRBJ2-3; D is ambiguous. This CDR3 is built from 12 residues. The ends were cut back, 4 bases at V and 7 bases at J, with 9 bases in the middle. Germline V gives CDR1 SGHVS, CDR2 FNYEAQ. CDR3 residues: CASSSQQNTQYF. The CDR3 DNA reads TGTGCCAGCAGCTCACAGCAGAATACGCAGTATTTT.